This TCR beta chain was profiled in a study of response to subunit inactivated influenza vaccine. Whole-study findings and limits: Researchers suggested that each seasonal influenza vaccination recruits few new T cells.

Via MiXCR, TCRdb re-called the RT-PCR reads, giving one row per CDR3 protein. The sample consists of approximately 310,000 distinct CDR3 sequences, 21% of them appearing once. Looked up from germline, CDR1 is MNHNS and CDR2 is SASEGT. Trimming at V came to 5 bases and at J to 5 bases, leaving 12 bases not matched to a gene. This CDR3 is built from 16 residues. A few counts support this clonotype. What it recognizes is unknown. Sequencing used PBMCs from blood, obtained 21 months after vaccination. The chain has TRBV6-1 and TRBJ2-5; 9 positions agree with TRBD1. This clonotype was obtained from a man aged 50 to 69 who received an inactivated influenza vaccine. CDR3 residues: CASSPFPGQGRETQYF. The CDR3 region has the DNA TGTGCCAGCAGTCCTTTCCCGGGACAGGGTAGGGAGACCCAGTACTTC.